A single TCR beta chain is shown here with its context. Its target is unknown. The data derive from a study of cytomegalovirus exposure and HLA in healthy donors. General study results and limits: Clonal expansion was found to be greater in HLA-associated TCR beta chains than in equally common others in a later analysis. A later analysis reportedly identified an Asian-associated ancestry cluster as carrying fewer N-insertions than the roughly 670-donor mean.

PCR primers comprised 60 Vbeta and 13 Jbeta primers. The repertoire was sequenced with immunoSEQ multiplex PCR; TCRdb's copy has only in-frame clones and lacks some. This table lists 150,000 or so clones. Trimming pared 0 bases from V and 0 bases from J, leaving 18 bases between. The germline V gene has CDR1 LGHNA and CDR2 YSLEER. This CDR3 has 19 residues. The sequenced sample was PBMCs. The rearrangement joins TRBV4-3 to TRBJ2-1, with a possible D match to TRBD1 (6 bases). The TCR originated in a woman between 45 and 60 years old in good health and CMV-seronegative. Here the CDR3 reads CASSQDGYGRTDSYNEQFF. CDR3 in DNA: TGCGCCAGCAGCCAAGATGGGTACGGCAGGACAGACTCCTACAATGAGCAGTTCTTC.